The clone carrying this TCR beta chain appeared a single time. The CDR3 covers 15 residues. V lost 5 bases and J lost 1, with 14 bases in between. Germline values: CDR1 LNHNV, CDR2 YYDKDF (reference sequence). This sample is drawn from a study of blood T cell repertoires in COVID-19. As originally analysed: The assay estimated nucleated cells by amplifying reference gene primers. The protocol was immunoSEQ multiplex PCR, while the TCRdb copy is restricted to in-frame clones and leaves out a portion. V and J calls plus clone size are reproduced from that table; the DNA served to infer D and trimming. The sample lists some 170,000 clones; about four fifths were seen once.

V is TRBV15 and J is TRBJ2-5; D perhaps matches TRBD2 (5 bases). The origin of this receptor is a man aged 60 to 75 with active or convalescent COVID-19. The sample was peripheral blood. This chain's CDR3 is CATSLALASQETQYF. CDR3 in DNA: TGTGCCACCAGCCTGGCATTAGCGTCCCAAGAGACCCAGTACTTC.